A single T cell receptor (beta chain) is shown here with its context. The sample comes from a study of blood T cell repertoires in COVID-19. The table came from immunoSEQ multiplex PCR; TCRdb's copy has only in-frame clones and leaves some out. The sample holds some 66,000 clones, around 89% seen once. Trimming removed 10 bases from V and 7 bases from J, with 14 bases in between. Germline lookup yields CDR1 SGHKS and CDR2 YYEKEE (reference sequence). The CDR3 loop spans 11 amino acids. This receptor was taken from a woman in her fifties or sixties with acute or convalescent COVID-19. This chain links TRBV5-5 with TRBJ1-1; no definite D call. Sample: peripheral blood. In nucleotides, the CDR3 is TGTGCCCCCAGGCCGGCCCTTGAAGCTTTCTTT. It yields the protein CAPRPALEAFF.